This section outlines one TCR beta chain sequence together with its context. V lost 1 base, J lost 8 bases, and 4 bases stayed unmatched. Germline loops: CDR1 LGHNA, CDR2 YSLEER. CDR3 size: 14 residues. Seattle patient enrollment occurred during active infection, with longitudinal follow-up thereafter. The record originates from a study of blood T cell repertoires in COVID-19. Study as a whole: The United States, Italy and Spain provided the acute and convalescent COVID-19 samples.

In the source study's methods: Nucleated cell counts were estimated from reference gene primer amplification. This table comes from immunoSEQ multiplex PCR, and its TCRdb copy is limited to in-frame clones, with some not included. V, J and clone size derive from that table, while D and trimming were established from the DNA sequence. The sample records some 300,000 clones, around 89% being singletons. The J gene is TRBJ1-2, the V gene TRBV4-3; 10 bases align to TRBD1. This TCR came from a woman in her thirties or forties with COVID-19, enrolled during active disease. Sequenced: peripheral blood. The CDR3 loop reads CASSQVDRGPGYTF. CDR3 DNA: TGCGCCAGCAGCCAAGTCGACAGGGGGCCGGGCTACACCTTC.